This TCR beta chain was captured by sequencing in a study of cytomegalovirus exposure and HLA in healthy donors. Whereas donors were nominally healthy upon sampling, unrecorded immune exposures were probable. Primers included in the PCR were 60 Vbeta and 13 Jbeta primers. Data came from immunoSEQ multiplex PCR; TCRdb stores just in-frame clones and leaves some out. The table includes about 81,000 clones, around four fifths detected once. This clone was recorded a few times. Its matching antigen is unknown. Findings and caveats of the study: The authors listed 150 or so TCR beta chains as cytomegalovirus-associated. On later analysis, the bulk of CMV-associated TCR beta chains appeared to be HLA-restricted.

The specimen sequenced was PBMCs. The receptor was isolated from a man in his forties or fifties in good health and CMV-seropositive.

The CDR3 coding sequence is TGTGCCAGCAGCTGGAACAGGGTTATGAACACTGAAGCTTTCTTT. It specifies CASSWNRVMNTEAFF. This rearrangement joins TRBV5-6 to TRBJ1-1; D is perhaps TRBD1 (6 bases). Trimming took off 3 bases at V and 0 bases at J, with 12 bases between the two ends. The CDR3 spans 15 residues. CDR1 and CDR2 (germline): SGHDT, YYEEEE.